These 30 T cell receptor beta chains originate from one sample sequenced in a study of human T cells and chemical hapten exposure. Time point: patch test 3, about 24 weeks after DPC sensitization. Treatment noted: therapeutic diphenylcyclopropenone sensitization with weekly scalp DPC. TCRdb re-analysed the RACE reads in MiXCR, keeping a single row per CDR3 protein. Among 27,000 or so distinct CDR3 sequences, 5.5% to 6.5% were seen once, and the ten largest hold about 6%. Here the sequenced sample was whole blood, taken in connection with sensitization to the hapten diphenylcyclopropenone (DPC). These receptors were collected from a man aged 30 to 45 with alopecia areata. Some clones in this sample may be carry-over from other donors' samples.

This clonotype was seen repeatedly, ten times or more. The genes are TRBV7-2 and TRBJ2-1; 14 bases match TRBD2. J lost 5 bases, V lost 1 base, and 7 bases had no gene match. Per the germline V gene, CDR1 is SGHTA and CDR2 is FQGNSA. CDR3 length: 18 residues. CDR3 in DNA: TGTGCCAGCAGCTTAGATGGGACTAGCGGGAGTTGGAACAATGAGCAGTTCTTC. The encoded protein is CASSLDGTSGSWNNEQFF.

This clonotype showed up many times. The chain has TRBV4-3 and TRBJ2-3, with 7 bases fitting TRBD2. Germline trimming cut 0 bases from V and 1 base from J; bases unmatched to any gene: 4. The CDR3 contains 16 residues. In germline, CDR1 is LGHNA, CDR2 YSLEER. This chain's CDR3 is CASSQEIAGRTDTQYF. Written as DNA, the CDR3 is TGCGCCAGCAGCCAAGAAATAGCGGGCCGCACAGATACGCAGTATTTT.

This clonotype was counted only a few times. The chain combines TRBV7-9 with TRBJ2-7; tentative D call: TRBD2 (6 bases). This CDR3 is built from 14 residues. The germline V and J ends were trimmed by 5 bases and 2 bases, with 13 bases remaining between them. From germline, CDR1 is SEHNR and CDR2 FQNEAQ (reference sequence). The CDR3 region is CASSPTEGAYEQYF. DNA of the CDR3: TGTGCCAGCAGCCCGACGGAGGGCGCCTACGAGCAGTACTTC.

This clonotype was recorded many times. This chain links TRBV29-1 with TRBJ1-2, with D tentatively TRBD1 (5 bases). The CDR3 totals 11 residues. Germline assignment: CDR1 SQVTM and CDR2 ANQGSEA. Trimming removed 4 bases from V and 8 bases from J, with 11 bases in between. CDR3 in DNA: TGCAGCGTTGGGGACTCGGGCGGCTACACCTTC. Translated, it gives CSVGDSGGYTF.

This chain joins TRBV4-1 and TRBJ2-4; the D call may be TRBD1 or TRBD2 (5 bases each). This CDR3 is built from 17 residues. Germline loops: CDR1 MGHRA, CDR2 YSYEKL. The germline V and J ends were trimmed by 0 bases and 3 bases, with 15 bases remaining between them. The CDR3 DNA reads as TGCGCCAGCAGCCAAGATACGGGCAGGGAGTTCAAAAACATTCAGTACTTC. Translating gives CASSQDTGREFKNIQYF.

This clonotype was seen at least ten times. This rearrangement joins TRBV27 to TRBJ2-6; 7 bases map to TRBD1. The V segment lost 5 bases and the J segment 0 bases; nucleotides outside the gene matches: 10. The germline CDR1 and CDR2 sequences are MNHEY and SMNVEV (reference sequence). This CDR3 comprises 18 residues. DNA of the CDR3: TGTGCCAGCAGTCTAAGGACAGGCCTCCTCTCTGGGGCCAACGTCCTGACTTTC. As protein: CASSLRTGLLSGANVLTF.

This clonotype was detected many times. The CDR3 here is CASSADREWSPLHF. As DNA, the CDR3 is TGTGCCAGCTCAGCTGACAGGGAATGGTCACCCCTCCACTTT. The chain carries TRBV18 and TRBJ1-6; 7 positions agree with TRBD1. This CDR3 is built from 14 residues. The germline CDR1 and CDR2 sequences are KGHSH and LQKENI. Trimming took 5 bases from V and 10 from J; bases not matched to a gene: 8.

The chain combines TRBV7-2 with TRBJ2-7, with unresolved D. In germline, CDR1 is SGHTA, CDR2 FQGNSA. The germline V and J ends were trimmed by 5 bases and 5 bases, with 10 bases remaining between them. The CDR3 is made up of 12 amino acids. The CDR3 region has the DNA TGTGCCAGCAGCCCCCACACCCACGAGCAGTACTTC. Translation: CASSPHTHEQYF.

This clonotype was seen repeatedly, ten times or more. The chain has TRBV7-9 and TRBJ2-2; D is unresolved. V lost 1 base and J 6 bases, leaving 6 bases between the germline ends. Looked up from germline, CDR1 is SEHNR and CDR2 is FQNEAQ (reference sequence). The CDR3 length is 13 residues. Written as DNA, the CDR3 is TGTGCCAGCAGCTTAGAAACCCCCGGGGAGCTGTTTTTT. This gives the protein CASSLETPGELFF.

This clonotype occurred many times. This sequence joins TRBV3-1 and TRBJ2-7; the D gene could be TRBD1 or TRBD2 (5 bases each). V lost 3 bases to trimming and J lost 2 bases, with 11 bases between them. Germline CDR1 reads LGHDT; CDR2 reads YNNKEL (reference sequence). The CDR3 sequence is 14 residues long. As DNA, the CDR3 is TGTGCCAGCAGCCAGGGACCCCCTCCCTACGAGCAGTACTTC. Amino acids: CASSQGPPPYEQYF.

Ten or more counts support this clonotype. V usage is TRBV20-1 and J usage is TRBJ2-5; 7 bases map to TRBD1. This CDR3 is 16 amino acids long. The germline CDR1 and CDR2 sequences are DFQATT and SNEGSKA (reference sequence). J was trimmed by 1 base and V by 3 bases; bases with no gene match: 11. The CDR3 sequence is CSARDNRGPAQETQYF. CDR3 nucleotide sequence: TGCAGTGCTAGGGACAACAGGGGCCCGGCCCAAGAGACCCAGTACTTC.

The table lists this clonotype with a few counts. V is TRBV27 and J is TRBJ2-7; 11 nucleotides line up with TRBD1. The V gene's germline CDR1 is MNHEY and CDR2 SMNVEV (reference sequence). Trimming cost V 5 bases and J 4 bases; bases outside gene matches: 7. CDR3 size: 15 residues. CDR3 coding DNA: TGTGCCAGCAGTGGCTTGGGACAGGGGGAATACGAGCAGTACTTC. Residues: CASSGLGQGEYEQYF.

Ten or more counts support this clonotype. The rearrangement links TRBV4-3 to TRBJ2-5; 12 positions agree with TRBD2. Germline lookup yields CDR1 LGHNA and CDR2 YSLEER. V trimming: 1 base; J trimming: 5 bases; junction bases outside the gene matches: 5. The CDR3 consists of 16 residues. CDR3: CASSQGASGGVETQYF. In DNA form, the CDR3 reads TGCGCCAGCAGCCAAGGGGCTAGCGGGGGGGTGGAGACCCAGTACTTC.

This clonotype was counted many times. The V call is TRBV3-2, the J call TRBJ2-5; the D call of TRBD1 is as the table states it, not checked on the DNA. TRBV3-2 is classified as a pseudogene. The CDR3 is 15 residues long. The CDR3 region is CASRSSPPVQETQYF. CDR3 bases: TGTGCCAGCAGATCAAGCCCGCCTGTTCAAGAGACCCAGTACTTC.

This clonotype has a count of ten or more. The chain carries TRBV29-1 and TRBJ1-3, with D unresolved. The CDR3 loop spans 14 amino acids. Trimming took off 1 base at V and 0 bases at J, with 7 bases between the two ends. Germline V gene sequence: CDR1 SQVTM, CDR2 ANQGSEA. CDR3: CSVEGSFSGNTIYF. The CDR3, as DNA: TGCAGCGTTGAAGGAAGTTTCTCTGGAAACACCATATATTTT.

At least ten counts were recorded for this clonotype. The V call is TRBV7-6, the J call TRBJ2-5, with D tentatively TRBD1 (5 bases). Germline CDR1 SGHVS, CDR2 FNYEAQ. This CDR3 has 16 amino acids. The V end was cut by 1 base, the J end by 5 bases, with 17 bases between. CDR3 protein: CASSLDQGRLRETQYF. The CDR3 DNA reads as TGTGCCAGCAGCTTAGATCAGGGCAGGCTCCGGGAGACCCAGTACTTC.

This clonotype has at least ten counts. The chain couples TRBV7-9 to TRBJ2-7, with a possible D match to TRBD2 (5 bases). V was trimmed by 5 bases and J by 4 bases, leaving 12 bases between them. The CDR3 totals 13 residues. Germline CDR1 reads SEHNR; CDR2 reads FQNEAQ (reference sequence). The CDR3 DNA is TGTGCCAGCAGCCCAGGAGGTCTATACGAGCAGTACTTC. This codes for CASSPGGLYEQYF.

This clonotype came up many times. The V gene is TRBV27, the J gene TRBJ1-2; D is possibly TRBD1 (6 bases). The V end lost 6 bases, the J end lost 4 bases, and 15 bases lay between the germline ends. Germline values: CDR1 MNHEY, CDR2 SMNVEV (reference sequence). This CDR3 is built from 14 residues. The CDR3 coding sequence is TGTGCCAGCAGCGAAACAGGGAAGAGCTATGGCTACACCTTC. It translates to CASSETGKSYGYTF.

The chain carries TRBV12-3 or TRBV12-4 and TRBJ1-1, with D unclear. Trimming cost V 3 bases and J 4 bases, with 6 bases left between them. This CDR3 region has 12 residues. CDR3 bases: TGTGCCAGCAGTTTGGTGGTCACTGAAGCTTTCTTT. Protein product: CASSLVVTEAFF.

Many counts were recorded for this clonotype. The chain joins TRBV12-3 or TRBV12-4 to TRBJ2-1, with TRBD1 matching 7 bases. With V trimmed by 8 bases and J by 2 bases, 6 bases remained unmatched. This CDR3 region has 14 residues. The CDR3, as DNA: TGTGCCAGCCCCCCAACAGGGGCCTACAATGAGCAGTTCTTC. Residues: CASPPTGAYNEQFF.

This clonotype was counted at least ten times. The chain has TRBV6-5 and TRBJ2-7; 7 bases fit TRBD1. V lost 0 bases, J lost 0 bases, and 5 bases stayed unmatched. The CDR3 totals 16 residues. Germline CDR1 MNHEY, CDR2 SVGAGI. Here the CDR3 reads CASSYSFRGSSYEQYF. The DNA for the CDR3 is TGTGCCAGCAGTTACTCGTTCAGGGGGAGCTCCTACGAGCAGTACTTC.

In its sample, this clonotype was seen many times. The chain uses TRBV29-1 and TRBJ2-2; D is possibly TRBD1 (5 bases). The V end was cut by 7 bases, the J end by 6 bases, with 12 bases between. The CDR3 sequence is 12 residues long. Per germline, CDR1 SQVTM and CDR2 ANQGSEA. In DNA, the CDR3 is TGCAGCGGCCTCAGGGTTCCCGGGGAGCTGTTTTTT. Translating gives CSGLRVPGELFF.

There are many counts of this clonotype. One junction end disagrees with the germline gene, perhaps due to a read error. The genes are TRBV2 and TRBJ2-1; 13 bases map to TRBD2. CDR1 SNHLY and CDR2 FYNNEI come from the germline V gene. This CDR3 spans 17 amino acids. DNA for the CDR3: TGTGCCAGCAGTGCCGGACTAGCGGGGGCCTCCCACAATGAGCAGTTCTTC. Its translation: CASSAGLAGASHNEQFF. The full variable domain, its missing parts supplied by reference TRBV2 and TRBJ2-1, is EPEVTQTPSHQVTQMGQEVILRCVPISNHLYFYWYRQILGQKVEFLVSFYNNEISEKSEIFDDQFSVERPDGSNFTLKIRSTKLEDSAMYFCASSAGLAGASHNEQFFGPGTRLTVL.

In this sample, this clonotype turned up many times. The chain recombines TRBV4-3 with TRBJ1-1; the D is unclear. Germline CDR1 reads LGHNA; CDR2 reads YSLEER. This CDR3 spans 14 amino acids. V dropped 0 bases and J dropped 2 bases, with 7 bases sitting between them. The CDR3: CASSQERGNTEAFF. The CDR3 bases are TGCGCCAGCAGCCAAGAGCGGGGAAACACTGAAGCTTTCTTT.

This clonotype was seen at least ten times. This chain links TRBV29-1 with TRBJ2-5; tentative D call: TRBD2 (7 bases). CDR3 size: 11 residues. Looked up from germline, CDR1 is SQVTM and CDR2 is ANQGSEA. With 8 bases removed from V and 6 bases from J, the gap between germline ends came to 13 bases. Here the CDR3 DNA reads TGCAGCTCGGGGGGCGGGCAGACCCAGTACTTC. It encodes CSSGGGQTQYF.

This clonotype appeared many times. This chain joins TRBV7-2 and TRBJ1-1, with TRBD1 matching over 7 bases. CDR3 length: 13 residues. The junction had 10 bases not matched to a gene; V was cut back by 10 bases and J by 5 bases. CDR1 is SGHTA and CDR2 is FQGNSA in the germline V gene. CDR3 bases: TGTGCCACTCTGACAGGGAGAGGAACTGAAGCTTTCTTT. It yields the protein CATLTGRGTEAFF.

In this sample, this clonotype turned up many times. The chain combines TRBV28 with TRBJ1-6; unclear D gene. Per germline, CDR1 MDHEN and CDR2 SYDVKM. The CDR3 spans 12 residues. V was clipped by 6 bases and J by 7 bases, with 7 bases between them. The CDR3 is CASRKSNSPLHF. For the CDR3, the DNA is TGTGCCAGCAGAAAGTCGAATTCACCCCTCCACTTT.

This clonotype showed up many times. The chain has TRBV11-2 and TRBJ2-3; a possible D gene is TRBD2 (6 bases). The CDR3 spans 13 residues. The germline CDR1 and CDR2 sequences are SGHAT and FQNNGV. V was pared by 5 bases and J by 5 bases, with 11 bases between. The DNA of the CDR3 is TGTGCCAGCAGCCCGAGACTAGGAGATACGCAGTATTTT. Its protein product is CASSPRLGDTQYF.

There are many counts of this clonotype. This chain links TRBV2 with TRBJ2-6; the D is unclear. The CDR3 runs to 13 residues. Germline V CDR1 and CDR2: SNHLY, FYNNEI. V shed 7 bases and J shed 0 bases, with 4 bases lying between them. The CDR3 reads CASTGSGANVLTF. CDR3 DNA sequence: TGTGCCAGCACTGGCTCTGGGGCCAACGTCCTGACTTTC.

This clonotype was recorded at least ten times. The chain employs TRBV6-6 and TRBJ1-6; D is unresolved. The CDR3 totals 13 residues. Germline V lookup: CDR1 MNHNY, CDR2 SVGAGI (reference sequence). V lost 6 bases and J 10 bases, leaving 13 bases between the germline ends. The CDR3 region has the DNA TGTGCCAGCAGGGCGAAGAGGGAATCACCCCTCCACTTT. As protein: CASRAKRESPLHF.